The TCR beta chain under discussion was sequenced for a study of OX40 agonist ivuxolimab in advanced cancers. Regarding this clone: The antigen is not known.

Study findings and constraints: The mean number of expanded clones was higher in CD8+ T cells than in CD4+.

This table comes from immunoSEQ multiplex PCR, and its TCRdb copy is limited to in-frame clones, with some not included. This sample has 45,000 or so clones, with 65% to 90% found just once. V trimming: 5 bases; J trimming: 3 bases; junction bases outside the gene matches: 9. Germline V gene sequence: CDR1 SGHNT, CDR2 YENEEA. The CDR3 is 15 amino acids. The source of this sequence is an adult with an advanced solid tumor such as melanoma, head and neck, liver or kidney cancer. The chain joins TRBV11-3 to TRBJ2-7, with 8 bases that match TRBD2. Here the sequenced sample was CD4+ or CD8+ T cells sorted from blood, taken in a trial of the OX40 agonist ivuxolimab. The CDR3 spells CASSATTSEIYEQYF. CDR3 nucleotide sequence: TGTGCCAGCAGCGCTACGACTAGCGAAATCTACGAGCAGTACTTC.